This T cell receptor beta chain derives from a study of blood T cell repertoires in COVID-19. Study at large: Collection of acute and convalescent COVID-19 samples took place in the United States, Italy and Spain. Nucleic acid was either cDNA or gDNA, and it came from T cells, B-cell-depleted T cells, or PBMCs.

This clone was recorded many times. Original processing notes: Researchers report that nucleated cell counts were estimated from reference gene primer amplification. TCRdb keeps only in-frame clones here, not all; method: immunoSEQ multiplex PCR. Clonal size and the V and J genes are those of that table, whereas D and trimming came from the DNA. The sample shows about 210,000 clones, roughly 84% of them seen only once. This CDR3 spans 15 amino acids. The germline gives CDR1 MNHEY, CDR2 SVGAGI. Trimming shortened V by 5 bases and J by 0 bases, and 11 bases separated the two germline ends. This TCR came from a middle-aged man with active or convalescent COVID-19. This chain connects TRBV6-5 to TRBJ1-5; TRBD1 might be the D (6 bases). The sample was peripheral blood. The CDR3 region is CASSRQAYSNQPQHF. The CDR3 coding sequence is TGTGCCAGCAGTCGACAGGCTTATAGCAATCAGCCCCAGCATTTT.